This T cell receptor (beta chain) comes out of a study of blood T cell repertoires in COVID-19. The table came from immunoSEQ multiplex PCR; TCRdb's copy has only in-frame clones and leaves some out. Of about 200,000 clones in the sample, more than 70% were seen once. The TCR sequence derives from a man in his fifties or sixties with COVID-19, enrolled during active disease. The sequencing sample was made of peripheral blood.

The CDR3 region is CATSDFGGHVDEQFF. The DNA for the CDR3 is TGTGCCACCAGTGATTTTGGAGGCCATGTGGATGAGCAGTTCTTC. The chain combines TRBV24-1 with TRBJ2-1; D is perhaps TRBD2 (5 bases). V was pared by 1 base and J by 8 bases, with 14 bases between. CDR3 length: 15 residues. CDR1 KGHDR and CDR2 SFDVKD come from the germline V gene.